These 27 T cell receptor beta chains were sequenced from one sample in a study of T-cell memory formation after mild COVID-19. TCRdb ran MiXCR on the 5' RACE reads and lists one entry per CDR3 protein. The sample yields about 13,000 distinct CDR3 sequences, around 20% seen once. Sequencing used PBMCs or a T cell subset sorted from them (not recorded which). These receptor sequences come from an adult woman who had mild COVID-19 (a few samples of this study predate the infection). Cell type and time point are not known.

The chain is built from TRBV18 and TRBJ2-5, with D possibly TRBD1 on 6 matching bases. CDR1 and CDR2 (germline): KGHSH, LQKENI. The CDR3 is 13 amino acids. The germline V and J ends were trimmed by 4 bases and 0 bases, with 6 bases remaining between them. CDR3 amino acids: CASSRQDQETQYF. The CDR3 DNA reads TGTGCCAGCTCACGACAGGACCAAGAGACCCAGTACTTC.

This clonotype has at least ten counts. The chain joins TRBV4-3 to TRBJ2-3; D not resolved. In germline, CDR1 is LGHNA, CDR2 YSLEER. V was shortened by 1 base and J by 2 bases, with 10 bases between the two germline ends. CDR3 length equals 15 residues. This chain's CDR3 is CASSQGRAPTDTQYF. CDR3 DNA: TGCGCCAGCAGCCAAGGAAGGGCTCCCACAGATACGCAGTATTTT.

At least ten counts were recorded for this clonotype. V is TRBV5-1 and J is TRBJ2-1, with D possibly being TRBD1 or TRBD2 (5 bases each). The germline gives CDR1 SGHRS, CDR2 YFSETQ. The length of the CDR3 is 15 residues. V was pared by 1 base and J by 4 bases, with 12 bases between. CDR3 amino acids: CASSLSPGAYNEQFF. The CDR3 region has the DNA TGCGCCAGCAGCTTGAGCCCCGGGGCATACAATGAGCAGTTCTTC.

This chain connects TRBV20-1 to TRBJ2-7; 8 bases are a match to TRBD2. Per germline, CDR1 DFQATT and CDR2 SNEGSKA (reference sequence). The CDR3 covers 14 residues. Losses at the gene ends were 6 bases for V and 3 bases for J; bases not matched to a gene: 10. This chain's CDR3 is CSAPRGTSVYEQYV. CDR3 coding DNA: TGCAGTGCACCCCGGGGGACTAGTGTCTACGAGCAGTACGTC.

This clonotype was seen many times. The chain carries TRBV4-1 and TRBJ2-3; 8 nucleotides agree with TRBD1. CDR3 length: 16 amino acids. Losses at the gene ends were 6 bases for V and 6 bases for J; bases not matched to a gene: 14. Germline CDR1 and CDR2: MGHRA and YSYEKL. The CDR3 DNA reads as TGCGCCAGCAGGCAACGCTGGGACAGGTTCATGGATACGCAGTATTTT. Amino acids: CASRQRWDRFMDTQYF.

The sample holds many counts of this clonotype. The rearrangement links TRBV10-3 to TRBJ2-1; 8 bases are shared with TRBD1. J lost 1 base, V lost 7 bases, and 21 bases had no gene match. From germline, CDR1 is ENHRY and CDR2 SYGVKD. The CDR3 runs 20 residues. CDR3 loop: CAITPYGGQGTIWSYNEQFF. The DNA for the CDR3 is TGTGCCATCACCCCCTACGGAGGACAGGGTACCATCTGGTCCTACAATGAGCAGTTCTTC.

This clonotype is labeled large (0.1 to 1%). The V call is TRBV10-3, the J call TRBJ2-6; no definite D call. CDR1 is ENHRY, CDR2 SYGVKD, per germline. Trimming stripped 0 bases from V and 11 bases from J, with 20 bases between. This CDR3 region has 17 residues. The CDR3: CAISESKSPGPSDVLTF. The CDR3, as DNA: TGTGCCATCAGTGAGTCGAAGTCGCCAGGCCCCTCGGACGTCCTGACTTTC.

This clonotype was seen a handful of times. V gene TRBV18 combines with J gene TRBJ1-3, with D possibly being TRBD1 (5 bases). Germline CDR1 reads KGHSH; CDR2 reads LQKENI. V lost 0 bases and J lost 0, with 18 bases in between. The CDR3 is made up of 19 amino acids. CDR3 residues: CASSPPGEGISHSGNTIYF. The CDR3 nucleotides are TGTGCCAGCTCACCACCGGGGGAGGGTATCTCTCACTCTGGAAACACCATATATTTT.

The chain joins TRBV7-6 to TRBJ2-3; D remains unclear. The germline gives CDR1 SGHVS, CDR2 FNYEAQ. The CDR3 spans 13 residues. V was shortened by 5 bases and J by 6 bases, with 12 bases between the two germline ends. This chain's CDR3 is CASSPRWGDTQYF. The DNA of the CDR3 is TGTGCCAGCAGCCCGAGATGGGGTGATACGCAGTATTTT.

V is TRBV11-1 and J is TRBJ2-4; the D is unclear. Per the germline V gene, CDR1 is SGHAT and CDR2 is FQDESV (reference sequence). The length of the CDR3 is 16 residues. V dropped 1 base and J dropped 0 bases, with 10 bases sitting between them. The CDR3 region has the DNA TGTGCCAGCAGCTTAGAGTTGTTCGGAGCCAAAAACATTCAGTACTTC. Protein sequence: CASSLELFGAKNIQYF.

There are many counts of this clonotype. The V call is TRBV27, the J call TRBJ2-7, with TRBD2 matching over 8 bases. This CDR3 contains 15 residues. CDR1 and CDR2 from the germline V gene are MNHEY and SMNVEV (reference sequence). After removal of 5 bases from V and 5 bases from J, the junction contained 11 bases not matched to a gene. Written as DNA, the CDR3 is TGTGCCAGCAGTCCGTGGCGGGAGGATTGGGACGAGCAGTACTTC. Amino acid sequence: CASSPWREDWDEQYF.

The chain has TRBV4-2 and TRBJ1-1; 12 bases match TRBD1. CDR1 is LGHNA, CDR2 YNFKEQ, per germline. The trim removed 3 bases at V and 6 bases at J, leaving 5 bases unmatched. This CDR3 region has 15 residues. The DNA of the CDR3 is TGTGCCAGCAGCCACCGGGACAGGGGGCGAGCTGAAGCTTTCTTT. Amino acids: CASSHRDRGRAEAFF.

Many counts were recorded for this clonotype. The chain joins TRBV7-6 to TRBJ1-4; D gene unclear. The germline V gene encodes CDR1 SGHVS and CDR2 FNYEAQ. The germline V and J ends were trimmed by 2 bases and 0 bases, with 13 bases remaining between them. This CDR3 is 17 amino acids long. The CDR3 sequence is CASSLLSGVATNEKLFF. CDR3 coding DNA: TGTGCCAGCAGCTTATTATCCGGAGTGGCAACTAATGAAAAACTGTTTTTT.

This clonotype appeared many times. The CDR3: CASSDTTSAYEQYF. The CDR3 DNA is TGCGCCAGCAGTGACACCACCTCTGCTTACGAGCAGTACTTC. The genes are TRBV10-2 and TRBJ2-7; D remains ambiguous. Germline loops: CDR1 WSHSY, CDR2 SAAADI. Trimming stripped 3 bases from V and 4 bases from J, with 13 bases between. The CDR3 totals 14 residues.

This clonotype was seen ten or more times. This chain uses TRBV4-1 with TRBJ2-7, with 10 bases identical to TRBD1. V was clipped by 4 bases and J by 6 bases; unmatched bases: 3. The CDR3 has 13 residues. CDR1 and CDR2 (germline): MGHRA, YSYEKL. The CDR3, as DNA: TGCGCCAGCAGCCGCGGACAGGGGGGCGAGCAGTACTTC. Its translation is CASSRGQGGEQYF.

This clonotype was detected many times. The V call is TRBV6-6, the J call TRBJ2-3; TRBD2 is a possible D gene (7 bases). This CDR3 region has 18 residues. V lost 2 bases and J lost 6, with 24 bases in between. In germline, CDR1 is MNHNY, CDR2 SVGAGI (reference sequence). CDR3: CASSYRVYGGRGVDTQYF. Written as DNA, the CDR3 is TGTGCCAGCAGTTACAGGGTTTATGGTGGGAGGGGGGTGGATACGCAGTATTTT.

Ten or more counts support this clonotype. The CDR3 DNA is TGTGCCAGCAGTAGGGGGCAGGTCTATGGCTACACCTTC. Translated: CASSRGQVYGYTF. The gene calls are TRBV27 and TRBJ1-2; 7 nucleotides match TRBD1. The CDR3 loop spans 13 amino acids. V lost 5 bases and J lost 4; bases outside the gene matches: 4. Germline V CDR1 and CDR2: MNHEY, SMNVEV (reference sequence).

This clonotype was recorded at least ten times. The V and J genes are TRBV13 and TRBJ2-7; no reliable D call. The germline V gene has CDR1 PRHDT and CDR2 FYEKMQ (reference sequence). V was trimmed by 5 bases and J by 2 bases, leaving 10 bases between them. This CDR3 region has 13 residues. The DNA for the CDR3 is TGTGCCAGCAGCCCTGGACGGACCTACGAGCAGTACTTC. It codes for CASSPGRTYEQYF.

This clonotype was counted ten times or more. The J gene is TRBJ2-1, the V gene TRBV6-6; D unresolved. CDR1 MNHNY and CDR2 SVGAGI come from the germline V gene (reference sequence). The CDR3 spans 11 residues. Trimming took 6 bases from V and 6 from J, leaving 6 bases between them. The CDR3 sequence: CASSLTNEQFF. The CDR3 coding sequence is TGTGCCAGCAGCCTAACCAATGAGCAGTTCTTC.

This clonotype was picked up many times. The chain has TRBV7-2 and TRBJ2-7, with a tentative D call TRBD2 (5 bases). The CDR3 contains 17 residues. Germline V gene sequence: CDR1 SGHTA, CDR2 FQGNSA. V lost 0 bases, J lost 4 bases, and 19 bases lay in between. The CDR3 here is CASSLAFFPGKEYEQYF. The CDR3 DNA sequence: TGTGCCAGCAGCTTAGCGTTTTTCCCGGGGAAGGAGTACGAGCAGTACTTC.

This clonotype was found many times. The chain carries TRBV27 and TRBJ2-1; D is perhaps TRBD1 or TRBD2 (5 bases each). CDR1 and CDR2 (germline): MNHEY, SMNVEV (reference sequence). V lost 8 bases to trimming and J lost 0 bases, with 14 bases between them. This CDR3 is 15 amino acids long. This chain's CDR3 is CASGTELSSYNEQFF. As DNA, the CDR3 is TGTGCCAGCGGGACCGAACTGAGCTCCTACAATGAGCAGTTCTTC.

The sample holds a few counts of this clonotype. This chain connects TRBV27 to TRBJ2-1; 7 nucleotides match TRBD2. This CDR3 spans 17 amino acids. V trimming: 0 bases; J trimming: 2 bases; junction bases outside the gene matches: 7. Germline V gene data show CDR1 as MNHEY and CDR2 as SMNVEV (reference sequence). This CDR3 reads CASSLSKGGAPYNEQFF. The CDR3 DNA follows: TGTGCCAGCAGTTTATCGAAGGGAGGGGCTCCCTACAATGAGCAGTTCTTC.

This clonotype was observed many times. The chain joins TRBV14 to TRBJ1-2; D unresolved. Looked up from germline, CDR1 is SGHDN and CDR2 is FVKESK. Between the trimmed V and J ends, which lost 4 bases and 4 bases, there was a span of 10 bases. The CDR3 spans 13 residues. This CDR3 is CASSLTRSYGYTF. The CDR3 nucleotides are TGTGCCAGCAGCCTAACGAGATCCTATGGCTACACCTTC.

V is TRBV10-3 and J is TRBJ2-5; D may be TRBD2 (5 bases). The CDR3 sequence is 13 residues long. V lost 3 bases and J 5 bases, leaving 10 bases between the germline ends. CDR1 ENHRY and CDR2 SYGVKD come from the germline V gene. The DNA of the CDR3 is TGTGCCATCAGTGACCGTAGCGCGGAGACCCAGTACTTC. Its protein is CAISDRSAETQYF.

This clonotype came up many times. The rearrangement uses TRBV20-1 and TRBJ2-5; D call uncertain. Germline assignment: CDR1 DFQATT and CDR2 SNEGSKA (reference sequence). V was clipped by 1 base and J by 4 bases, with 4 bases between them. The CDR3 contains 11 residues. CDR3 sequence: CSARGPETQYF. DNA for the CDR3: TGCAGTGCTAGAGGGCCAGAGACCCAGTACTTC.

The rearrangement uses TRBV3-1 and TRBJ2-1, with TRBD2 identical over 10 bases. The V gene's germline CDR1 is LGHDT and CDR2 YNNKEL (reference sequence). V lost 4 bases to trimming and J lost 3 bases; unmatched junction nucleotides: 12. The CDR3 runs to 18 residues. The CDR3 spells CASSPTSPLAGVYNEQFF. CDR3 coding DNA: TGTGCCAGCAGCCCCACTTCCCCCCTAGCGGGGGTCTACAATGAGCAGTTCTTC.

The rearrangement uses TRBV9 and TRBJ2-7; D may be TRBD2 (5 bases). The germline V gene encodes CDR1 SGDLS and CDR2 YYNGEE. Trimming took 0 bases from V and 4 from J, leaving 11 bases between them. The CDR3 contains 14 residues. Here the CDR3 reads CASSVATGLYEQYF. As DNA, the CDR3 is TGTGCCAGCAGCGTAGCGACGGGGTTGTACGAGCAGTACTTC.